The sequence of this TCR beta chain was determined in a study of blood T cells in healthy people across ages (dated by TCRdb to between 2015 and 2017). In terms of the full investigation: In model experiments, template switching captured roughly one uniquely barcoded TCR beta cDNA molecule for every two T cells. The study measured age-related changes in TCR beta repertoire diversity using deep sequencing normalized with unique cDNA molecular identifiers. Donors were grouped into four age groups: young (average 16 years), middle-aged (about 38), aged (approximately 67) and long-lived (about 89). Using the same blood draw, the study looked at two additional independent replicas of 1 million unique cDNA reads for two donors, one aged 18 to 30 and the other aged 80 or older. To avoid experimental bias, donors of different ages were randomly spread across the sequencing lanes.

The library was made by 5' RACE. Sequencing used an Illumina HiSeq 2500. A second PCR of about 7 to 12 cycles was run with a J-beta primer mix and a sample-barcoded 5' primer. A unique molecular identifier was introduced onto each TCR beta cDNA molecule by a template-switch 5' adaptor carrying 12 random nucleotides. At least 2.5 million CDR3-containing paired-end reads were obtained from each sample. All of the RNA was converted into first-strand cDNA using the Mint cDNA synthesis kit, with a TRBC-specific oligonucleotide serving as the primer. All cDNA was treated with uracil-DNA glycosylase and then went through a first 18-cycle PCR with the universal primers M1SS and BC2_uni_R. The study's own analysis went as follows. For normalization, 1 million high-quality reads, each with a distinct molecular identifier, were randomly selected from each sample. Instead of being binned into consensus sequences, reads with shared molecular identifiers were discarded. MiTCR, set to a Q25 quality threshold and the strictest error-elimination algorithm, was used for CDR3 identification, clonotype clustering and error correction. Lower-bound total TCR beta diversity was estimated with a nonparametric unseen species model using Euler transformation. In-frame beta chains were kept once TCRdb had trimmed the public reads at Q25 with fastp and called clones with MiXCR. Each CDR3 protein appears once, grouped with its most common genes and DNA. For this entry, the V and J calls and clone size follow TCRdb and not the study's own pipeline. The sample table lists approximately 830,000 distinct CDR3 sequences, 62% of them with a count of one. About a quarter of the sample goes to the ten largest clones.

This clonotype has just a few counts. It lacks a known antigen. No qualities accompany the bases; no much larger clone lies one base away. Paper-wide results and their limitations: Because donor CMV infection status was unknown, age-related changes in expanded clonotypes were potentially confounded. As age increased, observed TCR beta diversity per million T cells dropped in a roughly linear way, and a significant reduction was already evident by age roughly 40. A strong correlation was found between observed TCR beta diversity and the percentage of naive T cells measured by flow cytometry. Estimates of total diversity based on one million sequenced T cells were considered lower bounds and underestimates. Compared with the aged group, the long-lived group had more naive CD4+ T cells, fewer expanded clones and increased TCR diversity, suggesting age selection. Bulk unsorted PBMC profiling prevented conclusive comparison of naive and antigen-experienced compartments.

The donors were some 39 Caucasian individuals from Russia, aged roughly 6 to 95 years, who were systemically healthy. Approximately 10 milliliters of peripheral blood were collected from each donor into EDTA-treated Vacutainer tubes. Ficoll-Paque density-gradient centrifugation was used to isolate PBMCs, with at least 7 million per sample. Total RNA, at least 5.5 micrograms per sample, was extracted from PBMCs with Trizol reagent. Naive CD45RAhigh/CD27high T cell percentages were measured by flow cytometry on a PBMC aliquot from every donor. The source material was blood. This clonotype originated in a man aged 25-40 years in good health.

Here the CDR3 is given as CASSPRQVHSGANVLTF. The base sequence is TGTGCCAGCAGCCCCCGACAGGTCCACTCTGGGGCCAACGTCCTGACTTTC. The receptor chain draws on TRBV7-9 and TRBJ2-6; TRBD1 is possibly the D segment (6 matching bases). Trimming takes 5 bases from V and 0 bases from J, and the germline ends sit 14 bases apart. The CDR3, cysteine through phenylalanine, is 17 amino acids long. The CDR3 DNA has 51 bases and is translated from base 1. CDR1 and CDR2 (SEHNR, FQNEAQ) derive from the germline V gene (reference sequence).